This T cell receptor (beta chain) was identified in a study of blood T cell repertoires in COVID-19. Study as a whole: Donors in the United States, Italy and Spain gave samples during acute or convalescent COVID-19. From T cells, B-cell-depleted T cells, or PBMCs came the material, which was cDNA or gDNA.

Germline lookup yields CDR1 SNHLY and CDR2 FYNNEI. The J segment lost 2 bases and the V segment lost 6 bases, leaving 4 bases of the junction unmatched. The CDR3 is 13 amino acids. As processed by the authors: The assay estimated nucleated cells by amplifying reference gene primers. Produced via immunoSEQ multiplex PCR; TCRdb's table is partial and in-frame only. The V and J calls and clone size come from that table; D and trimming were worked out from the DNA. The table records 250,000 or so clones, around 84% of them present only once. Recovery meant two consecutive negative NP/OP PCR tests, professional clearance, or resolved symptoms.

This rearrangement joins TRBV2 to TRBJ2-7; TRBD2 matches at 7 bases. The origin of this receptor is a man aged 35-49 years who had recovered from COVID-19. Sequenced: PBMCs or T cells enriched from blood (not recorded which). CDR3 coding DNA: TGTGCCAGCAGAACGGCGGGAGCCTACGAGCAGTACTTC. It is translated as CASRTAGAYEQYF.